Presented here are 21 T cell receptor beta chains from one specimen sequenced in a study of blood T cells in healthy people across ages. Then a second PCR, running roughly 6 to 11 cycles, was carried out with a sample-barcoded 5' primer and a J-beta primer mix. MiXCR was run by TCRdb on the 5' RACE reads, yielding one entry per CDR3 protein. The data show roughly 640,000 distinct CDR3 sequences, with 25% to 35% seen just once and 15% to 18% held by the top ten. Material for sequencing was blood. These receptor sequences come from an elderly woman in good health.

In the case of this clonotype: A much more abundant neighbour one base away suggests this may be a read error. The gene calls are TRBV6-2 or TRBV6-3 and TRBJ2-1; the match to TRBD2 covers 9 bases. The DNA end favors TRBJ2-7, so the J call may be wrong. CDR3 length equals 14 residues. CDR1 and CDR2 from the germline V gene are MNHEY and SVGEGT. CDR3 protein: CASSTTSGYNEQYF. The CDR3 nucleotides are TGTGCCAGCAGTACGACTAGCGGTTACAATGAGCAGTACTTC.

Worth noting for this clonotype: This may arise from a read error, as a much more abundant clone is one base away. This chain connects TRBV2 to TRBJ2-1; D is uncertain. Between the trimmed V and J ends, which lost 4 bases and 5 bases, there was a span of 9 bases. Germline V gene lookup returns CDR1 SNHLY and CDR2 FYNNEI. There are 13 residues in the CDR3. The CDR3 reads CASSASHHNEQFF. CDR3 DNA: TGTGCCAGCAGTGCGTCGCACCACAATGAGCAGTTCTTC. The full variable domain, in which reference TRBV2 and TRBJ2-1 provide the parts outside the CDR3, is EPEVTQTPSHQVTQMGQEVILRCVPISNHLYFYWYRQILGQKVEFLVSFYNNEISEKSEIFDDQFSVERPDGSNFTLKIRSTKLEDSAMYFCASSASHHNEQFFGPGTRLTVL.

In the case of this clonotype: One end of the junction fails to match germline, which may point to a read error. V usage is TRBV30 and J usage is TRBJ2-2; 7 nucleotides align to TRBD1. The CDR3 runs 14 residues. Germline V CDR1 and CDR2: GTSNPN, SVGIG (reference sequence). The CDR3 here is CAWSGTGLAGERFF. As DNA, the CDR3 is TGTGCCTGGAGTGGGACAGGTTTGGCCGGGGAGCGGTTTTTT.

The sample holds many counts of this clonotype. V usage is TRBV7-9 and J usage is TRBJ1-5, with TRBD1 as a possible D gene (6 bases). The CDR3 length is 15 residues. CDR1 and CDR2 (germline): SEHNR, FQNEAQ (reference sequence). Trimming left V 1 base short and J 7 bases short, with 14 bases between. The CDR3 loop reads CASSLDGGAGQPQHF. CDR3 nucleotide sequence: TGTGCCAGCAGCTTAGATGGGGGGGCCGGACAGCCCCAGCATTTT.

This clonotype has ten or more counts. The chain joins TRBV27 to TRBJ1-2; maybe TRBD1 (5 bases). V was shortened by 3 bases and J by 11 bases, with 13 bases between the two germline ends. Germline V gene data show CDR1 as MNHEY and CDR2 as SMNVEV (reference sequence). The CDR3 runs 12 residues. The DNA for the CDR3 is TGTGCCAGCAGTTTTGCGGGGGACCGGTACACCTTC. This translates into CASSFAGDRYTF.

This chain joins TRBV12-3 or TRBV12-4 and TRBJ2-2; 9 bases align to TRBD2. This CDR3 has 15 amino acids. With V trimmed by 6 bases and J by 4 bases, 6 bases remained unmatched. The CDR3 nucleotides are TGTGCCAGCAGGCGGACTAGCGATAGCACCGGGGAGCTGTTTTTT. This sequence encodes CASRRTSDSTGELFF.

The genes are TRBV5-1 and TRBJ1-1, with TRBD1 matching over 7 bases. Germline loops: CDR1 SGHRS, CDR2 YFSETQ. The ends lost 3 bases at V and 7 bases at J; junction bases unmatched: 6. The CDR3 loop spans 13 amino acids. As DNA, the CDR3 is TGCGCCAGCAGCTGGGGGACAGAGCTTGAAGCTTTCTTT. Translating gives CASSWGTELEAFF. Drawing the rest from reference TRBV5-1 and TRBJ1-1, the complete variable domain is KAGVTQTPRYLIKTRGQQVTLSCSPISGHRSVSWYQQTPGQGLQFLFEYFSETQRNKGNFPGRFSGRQFSNSRSEMNVSTLELGDSALYLCASSWGTELEAFFGQGTRLTVV.

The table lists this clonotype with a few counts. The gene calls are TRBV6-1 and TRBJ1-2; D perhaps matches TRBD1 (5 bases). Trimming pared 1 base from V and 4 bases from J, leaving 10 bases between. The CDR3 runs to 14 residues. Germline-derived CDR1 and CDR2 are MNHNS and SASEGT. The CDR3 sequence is CASSEGSRVYGYTF. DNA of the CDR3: TGTGCCAGCAGTGAAGGCAGCAGGGTCTATGGCTACACCTTC.

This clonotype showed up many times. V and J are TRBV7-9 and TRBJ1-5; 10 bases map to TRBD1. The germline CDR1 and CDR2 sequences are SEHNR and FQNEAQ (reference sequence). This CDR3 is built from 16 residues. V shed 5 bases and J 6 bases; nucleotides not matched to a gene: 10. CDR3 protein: CASSARQGAYGQPQHF. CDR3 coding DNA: TGTGCCAGCAGCGCTAGACAGGGGGCATACGGTCAGCCCCAGCATTTT.

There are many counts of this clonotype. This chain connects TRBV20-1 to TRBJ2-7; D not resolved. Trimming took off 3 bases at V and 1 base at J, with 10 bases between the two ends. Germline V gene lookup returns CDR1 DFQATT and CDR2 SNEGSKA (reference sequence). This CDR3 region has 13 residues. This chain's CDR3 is CSASPTLSYEQYF. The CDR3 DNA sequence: TGCAGTGCTAGCCCGACACTGTCCTACGAGCAGTACTTC.

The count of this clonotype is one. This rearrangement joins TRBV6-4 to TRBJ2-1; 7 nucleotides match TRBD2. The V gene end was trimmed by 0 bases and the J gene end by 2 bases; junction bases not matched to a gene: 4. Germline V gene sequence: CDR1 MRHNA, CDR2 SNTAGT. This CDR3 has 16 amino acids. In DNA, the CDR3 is TGTGCCAGCAGTGACTCTAGGGCGGGAGCCTACAATGAGCAGTTCTTC. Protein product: CASSDSRAGAYNEQFF.

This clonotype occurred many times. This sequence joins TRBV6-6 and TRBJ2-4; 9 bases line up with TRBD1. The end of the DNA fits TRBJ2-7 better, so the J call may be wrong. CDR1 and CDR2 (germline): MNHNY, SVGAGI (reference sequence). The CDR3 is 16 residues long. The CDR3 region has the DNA TGTGCCAGCAGTTATTCCCCGGGACAGGGAAACAACGAGCAGTACTTC. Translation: CASSYSPGQGNNEQYF.

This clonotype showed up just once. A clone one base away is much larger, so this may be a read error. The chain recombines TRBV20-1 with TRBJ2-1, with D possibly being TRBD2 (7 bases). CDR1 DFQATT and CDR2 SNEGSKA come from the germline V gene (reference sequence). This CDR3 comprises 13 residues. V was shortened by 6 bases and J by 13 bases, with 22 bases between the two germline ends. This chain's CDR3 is CSAGAAGAETQFF. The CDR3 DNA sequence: TGCAGTGCGGGCGCGGCGGGGGCAGAGACCCAGTTCTTC.

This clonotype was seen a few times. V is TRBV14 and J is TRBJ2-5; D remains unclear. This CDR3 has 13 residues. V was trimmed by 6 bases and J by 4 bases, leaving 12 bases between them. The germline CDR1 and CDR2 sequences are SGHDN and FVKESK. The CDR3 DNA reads TGTGCCAGCAGTCCGAGGCATCGAGAGACCCAGTACTTC. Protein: CASSPRHRETQYF.

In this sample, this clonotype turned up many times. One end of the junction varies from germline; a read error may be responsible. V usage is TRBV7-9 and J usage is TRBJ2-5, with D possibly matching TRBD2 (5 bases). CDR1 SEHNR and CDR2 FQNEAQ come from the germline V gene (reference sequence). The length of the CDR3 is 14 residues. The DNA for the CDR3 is TGTGCCAGCAGTTTAGCGACCGGGCGGGAGACCCAGTACTTC. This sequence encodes CASSLATGRETQYF. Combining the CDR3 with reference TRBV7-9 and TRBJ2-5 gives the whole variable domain DTGVSQNPRHKITKRGQNVTFRCDPISEHNRLYWYRQTLGQGPEFLTYFQNEAQLEKSRLLSDRFSAERPKGSFSTLEIQRTEQGDSAMYLCASSLATGRETQYFGPGTRLLVL.

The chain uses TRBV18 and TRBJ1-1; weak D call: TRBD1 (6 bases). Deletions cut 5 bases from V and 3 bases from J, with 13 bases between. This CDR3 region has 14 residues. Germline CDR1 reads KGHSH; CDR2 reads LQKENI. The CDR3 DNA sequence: TGTGCCAGCTCATATGTCAGGGGCGACACTGAAGCTTTCTTT. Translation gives CASSYVRGDTEAFF.

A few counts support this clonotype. The CDR3: CASSLAGGHTEAFF. The CDR3 bases are TGTGCCAGCAGCTTAGCAGGGGGGCATACTGAAGCTTTCTTT. The rearrangement uses TRBV11-2 and TRBJ1-1, with 7 bases matching TRBD1. CDR3 length: 14 amino acids. The V and J ends lost 1 base and 5 bases, in that order; junction bases with no gene match: 4. Germline loops: CDR1 SGHAT, CDR2 FQNNGV.

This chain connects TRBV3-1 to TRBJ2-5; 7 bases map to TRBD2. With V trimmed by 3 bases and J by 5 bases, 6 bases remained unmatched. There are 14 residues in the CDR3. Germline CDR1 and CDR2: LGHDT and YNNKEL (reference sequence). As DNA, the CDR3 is TGTGCCAGCAGCCAGGGCGGGGGATGGGAGACCCAGTACTTC. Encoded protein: CASSQGGGWETQYF.

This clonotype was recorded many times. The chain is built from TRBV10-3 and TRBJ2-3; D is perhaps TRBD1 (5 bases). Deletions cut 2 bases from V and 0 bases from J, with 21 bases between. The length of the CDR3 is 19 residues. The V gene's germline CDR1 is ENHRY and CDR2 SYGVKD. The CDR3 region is CAISEPISTTEASTDTQYF. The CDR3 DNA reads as TGTGCCATCAGTGAGCCCATTAGCACGACAGAAGCTAGCACAGATACGCAGTATTTT.

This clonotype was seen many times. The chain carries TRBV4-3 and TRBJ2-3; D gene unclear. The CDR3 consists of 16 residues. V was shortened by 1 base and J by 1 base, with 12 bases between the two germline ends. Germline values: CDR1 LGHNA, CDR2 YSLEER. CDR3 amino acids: CASSQGLRSGTDTQYF. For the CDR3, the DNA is TGCGCCAGCAGCCAAGGGCTCCGAAGTGGCACAGATACGCAGTATTTT.

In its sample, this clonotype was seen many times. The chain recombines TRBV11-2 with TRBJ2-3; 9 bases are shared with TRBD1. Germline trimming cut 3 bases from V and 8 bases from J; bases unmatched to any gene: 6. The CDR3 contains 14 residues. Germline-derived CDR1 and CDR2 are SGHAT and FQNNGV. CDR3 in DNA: TGTGCCAGCAGCTTCTCACAGGGGGCCTCTACGCAGTATTTT. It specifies CASSFSQGASTQYF.